A single TCR beta chain is shown here with its context. Its specificity is not known. The CDR3 runs to 16 residues. V was clipped by 1 base and J by 0 bases; unmatched bases: 3. Germline V gene lookup returns CDR1 LGHNA and CDR2 YSLEER. Repertoires were generated with immunoSEQ multiplex PCR, while TCRdb's copy carries only in-frame clones and drops some. Among just over 20,000 clones listed, approximately 73% were seen once. Patients were ruled out by autoimmune disease history or systemic immunosuppression. This sample was taken from a study of OX40 agonist ivuxolimab in advanced cancers. Study-wide results and caveats: Dosing at 0.1 to 3.0 mg/kg was accompanied by clonal expansion of CD4+ and CD8+ blood T cells by week 6.

The sequence derives from an adult with an advanced solid tumor such as melanoma, head and neck, liver or kidney cancer. Specimen: CD4+ or CD8+ T cells sorted from blood, collected in a trial of the OX40 agonist ivuxolimab. The chain recombines TRBV4-3 with TRBJ1-5; 7 bases agree with TRBD1. CDR3 loop: CASSQGTGYSNQPQHF. The CDR3 region has the DNA TGCGCCAGCAGCCAAGGGACAGGCTATAGCAATCAGCCCCAGCATTTT.